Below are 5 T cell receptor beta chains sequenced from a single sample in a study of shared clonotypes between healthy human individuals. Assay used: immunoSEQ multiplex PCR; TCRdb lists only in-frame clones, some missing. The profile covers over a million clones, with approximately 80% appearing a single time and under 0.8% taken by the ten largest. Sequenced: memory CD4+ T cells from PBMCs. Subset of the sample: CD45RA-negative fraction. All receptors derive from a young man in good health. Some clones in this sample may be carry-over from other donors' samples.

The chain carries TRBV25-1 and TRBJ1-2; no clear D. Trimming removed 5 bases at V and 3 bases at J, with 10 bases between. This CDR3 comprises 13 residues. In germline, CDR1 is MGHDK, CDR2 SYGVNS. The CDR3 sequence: CASSIGGDYGYTF. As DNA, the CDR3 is TGTGCCAGCAGTATTGGAGGTGACTATGGCTACACCTTC.

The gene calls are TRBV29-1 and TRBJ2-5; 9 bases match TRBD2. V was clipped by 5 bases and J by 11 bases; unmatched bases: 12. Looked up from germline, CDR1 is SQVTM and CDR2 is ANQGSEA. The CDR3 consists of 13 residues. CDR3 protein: CSVLAGATSGQYF. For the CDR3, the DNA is TGCAGCGTTTTAGCGGGAGCGACTTCCGGGCAGTACTTC. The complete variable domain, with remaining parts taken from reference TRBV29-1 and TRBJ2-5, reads SAVISQKPSRDICQRGTSLTIQCQVDSQVTMMFWYRQQPGQSLTLIATANQGSEATYESGFVIDKFPISRPNLTFSTLTVSNMSPEDSSIYLCSVLAGATSGQYFGPGTRLLVL.

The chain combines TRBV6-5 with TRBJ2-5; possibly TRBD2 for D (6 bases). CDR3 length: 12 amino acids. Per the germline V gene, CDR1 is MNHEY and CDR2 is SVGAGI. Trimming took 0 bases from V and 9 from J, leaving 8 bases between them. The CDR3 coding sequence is TGTGCCAGCAGTTACTCGACGGGGGCCCAGTACTTC. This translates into CASSYSTGAQYF.

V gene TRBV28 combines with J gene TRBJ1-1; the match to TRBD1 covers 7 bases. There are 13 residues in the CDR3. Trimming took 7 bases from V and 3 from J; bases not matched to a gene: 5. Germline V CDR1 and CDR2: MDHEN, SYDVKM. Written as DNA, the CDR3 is TGTGCCAGCAACGAACAGGGGTACACTGAAGCTTTCTTT. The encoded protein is CASNEQGYTEAFF.

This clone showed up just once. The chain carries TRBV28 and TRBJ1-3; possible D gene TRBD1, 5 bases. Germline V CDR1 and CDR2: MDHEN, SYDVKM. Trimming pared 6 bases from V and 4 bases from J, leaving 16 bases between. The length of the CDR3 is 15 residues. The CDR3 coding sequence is TGTGCCAGCAGCGTAAGGGGTCGGAAGGGAAACACCATATATTTT. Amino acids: CASSVRGRKGNTIYF. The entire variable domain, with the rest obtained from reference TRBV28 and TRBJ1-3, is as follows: DVKVTQSSRYLVKRTGEKVFLECVQDMDHENMFWYRQDPGLGLRLIYFSYDVKMKEKGDIPEGYSVSREKKERFSLILESASTNQTSMYLCASSVRGRKGNTIYFGEGSWLTVV.